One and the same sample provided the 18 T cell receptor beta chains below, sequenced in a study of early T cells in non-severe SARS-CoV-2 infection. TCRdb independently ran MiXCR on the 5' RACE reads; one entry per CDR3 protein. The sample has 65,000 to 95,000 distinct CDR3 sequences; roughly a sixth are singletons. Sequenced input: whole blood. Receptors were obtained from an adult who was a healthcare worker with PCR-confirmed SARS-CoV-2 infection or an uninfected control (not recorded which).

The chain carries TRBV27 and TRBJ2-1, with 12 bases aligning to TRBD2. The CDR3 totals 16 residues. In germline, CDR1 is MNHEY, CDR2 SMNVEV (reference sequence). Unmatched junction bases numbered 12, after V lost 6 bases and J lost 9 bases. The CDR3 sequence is CASRNLAGGPGSEQFF. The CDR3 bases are TGTGCCAGCAGAAACCTAGCGGGAGGGCCGGGTAGTGAGCAGTTCTTC.

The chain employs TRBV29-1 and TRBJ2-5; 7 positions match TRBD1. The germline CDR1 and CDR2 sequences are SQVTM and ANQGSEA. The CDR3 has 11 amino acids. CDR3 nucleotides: TGCAGTGGGGGACAGCAAGAGACCCAGTACTTC. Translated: CSGGQQETQYF.

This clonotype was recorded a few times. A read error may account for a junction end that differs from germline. CDR3 amino acids: CAISEWDGYNSNQPQLF. As DNA, the CDR3 is TGTGCCATCAGTGAGTGGGACGGATACAATAGCAATCAGCCCCAGCTTTTT. V is TRBV10-3 and J is TRBJ1-5; D might be TRBD1 (5 bases). The V gene's germline CDR1 is ENHRY and CDR2 SYGVKD. The CDR3 covers 17 residues.

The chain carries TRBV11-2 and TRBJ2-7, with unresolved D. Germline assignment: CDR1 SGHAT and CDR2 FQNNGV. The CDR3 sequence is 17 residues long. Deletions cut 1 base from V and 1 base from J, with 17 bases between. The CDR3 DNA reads TGTGCCAGCAGCTTAGGTTACTTTGGCCCATCTTCCTACGAGCAGTACTTC. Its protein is CASSLGYFGPSSYEQYF.

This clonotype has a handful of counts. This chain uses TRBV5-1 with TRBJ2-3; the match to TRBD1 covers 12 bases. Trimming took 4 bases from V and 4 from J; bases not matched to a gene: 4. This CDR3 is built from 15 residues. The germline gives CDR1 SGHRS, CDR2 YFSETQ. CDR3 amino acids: CASSPGQGAPDTQYF. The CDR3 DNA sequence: TGCGCCAGCAGCCCGGGACAGGGGGCGCCAGATACGCAGTATTTT.

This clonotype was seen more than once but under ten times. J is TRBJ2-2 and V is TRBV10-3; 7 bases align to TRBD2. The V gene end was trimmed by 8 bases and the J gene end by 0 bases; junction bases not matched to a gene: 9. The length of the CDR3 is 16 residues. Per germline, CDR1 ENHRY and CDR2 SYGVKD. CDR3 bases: TGTGCCATCGGGGTAGCGGGTCCCTCGAACACCGGGGAGCTGTTTTTT. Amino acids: CAIGVAGPSNTGELFF.

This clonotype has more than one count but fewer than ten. CDR3 protein: CAWRWRGVTEAFF. Here the CDR3 DNA reads TGTGCCTGGAGGTGGAGGGGGGTCACTGAAGCTTTCTTT. V gene TRBV30 combines with J gene TRBJ1-1; possible D gene TRBD1, 6 bases. This CDR3 is built from 13 residues. Trimming stripped 3 bases from V and 4 bases from J, with 12 bases between. Per germline, CDR1 GTSNPN and CDR2 SVGIG (reference sequence). Based on the CDR3 plus reference TRBV30 and TRBJ1-1, the full variable domain is SQTIHQWPATLVQPVGSPLSLECTVEGTSNPNLYWYRQAAGRGLQLLFYSVGIGQISSEVPQNLSASRPQDRQFILSSKKLLLSDSGFYLCAWRWRGVTEAFFGQGTRLTVV.

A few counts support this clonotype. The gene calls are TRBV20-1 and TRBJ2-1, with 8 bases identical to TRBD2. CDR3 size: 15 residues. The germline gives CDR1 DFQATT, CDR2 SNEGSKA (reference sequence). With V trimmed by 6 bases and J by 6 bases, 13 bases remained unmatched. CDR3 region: CSATPAAGESNEQFF. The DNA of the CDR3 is TGCAGTGCGACCCCGGCAGCGGGAGAGTCCAATGAGCAGTTCTTC.

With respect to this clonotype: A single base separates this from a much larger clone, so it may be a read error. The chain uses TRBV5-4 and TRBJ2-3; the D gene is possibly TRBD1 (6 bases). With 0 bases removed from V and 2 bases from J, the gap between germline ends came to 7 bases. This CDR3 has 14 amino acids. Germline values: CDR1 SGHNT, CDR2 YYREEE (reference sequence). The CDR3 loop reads CASSLAGDTDTQYF. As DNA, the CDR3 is TGTGCCAGCAGCTTGGCAGGGGACACAGATACGCAGTATTTT.

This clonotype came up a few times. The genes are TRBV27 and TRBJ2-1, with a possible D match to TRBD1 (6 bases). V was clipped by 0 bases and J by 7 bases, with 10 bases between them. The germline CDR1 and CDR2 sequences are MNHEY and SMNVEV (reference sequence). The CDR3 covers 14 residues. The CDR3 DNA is TGTGCCAGCAGTTTATCTTGGGGGCGGAATGAGCAGTTCTTC. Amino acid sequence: CASSLSWGRNEQFF.

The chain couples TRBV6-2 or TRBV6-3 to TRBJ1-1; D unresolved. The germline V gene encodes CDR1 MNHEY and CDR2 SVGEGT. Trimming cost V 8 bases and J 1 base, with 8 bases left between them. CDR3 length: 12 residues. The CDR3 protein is CASRTGNTEAFF. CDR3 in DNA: TGTGCCAGCCGGACGGGGAACACTGAAGCTTTCTTT.

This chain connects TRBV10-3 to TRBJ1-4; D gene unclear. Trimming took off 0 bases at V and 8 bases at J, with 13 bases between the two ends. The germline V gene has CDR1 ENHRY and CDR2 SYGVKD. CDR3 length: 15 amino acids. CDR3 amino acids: CAISESSGKEEKLFF. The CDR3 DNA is TGTGCCATCAGTGAGTCGAGTGGGAAGGAGGAAAAACTGTTTTTT.

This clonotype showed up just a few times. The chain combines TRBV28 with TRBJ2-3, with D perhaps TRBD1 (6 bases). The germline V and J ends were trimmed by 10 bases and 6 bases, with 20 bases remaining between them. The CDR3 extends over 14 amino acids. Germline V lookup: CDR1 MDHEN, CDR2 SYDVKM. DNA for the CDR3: TGTGCCACCGGACAGTTTCTCACCTCGGATACGCAGTATTTT. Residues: CATGQFLTSDTQYF.

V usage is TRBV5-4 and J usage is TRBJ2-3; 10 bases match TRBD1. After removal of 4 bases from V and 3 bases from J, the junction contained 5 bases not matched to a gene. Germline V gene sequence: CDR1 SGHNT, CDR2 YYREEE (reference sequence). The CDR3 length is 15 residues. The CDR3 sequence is CASSQDRGRTDTQYF. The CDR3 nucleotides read TGTGCCAGCAGCCAGGACAGGGGGAGGACAGATACGCAGTATTTT.

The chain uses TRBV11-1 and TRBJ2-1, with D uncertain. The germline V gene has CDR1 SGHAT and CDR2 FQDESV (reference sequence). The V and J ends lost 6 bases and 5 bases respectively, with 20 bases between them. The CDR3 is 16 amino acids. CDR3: CASSKNSGRGNNEQFF. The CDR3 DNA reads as TGTGCCAGCAGTAAGAACTCCGGCCGAGGCAACAATGAGCAGTTCTTC.

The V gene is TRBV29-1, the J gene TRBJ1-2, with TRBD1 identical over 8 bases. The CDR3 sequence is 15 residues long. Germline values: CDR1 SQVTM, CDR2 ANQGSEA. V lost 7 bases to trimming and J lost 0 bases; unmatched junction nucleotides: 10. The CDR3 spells CSATTMTGANYGYTF. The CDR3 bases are TGCAGCGCCACTACAATGACAGGGGCTAACTATGGCTACACCTTC.

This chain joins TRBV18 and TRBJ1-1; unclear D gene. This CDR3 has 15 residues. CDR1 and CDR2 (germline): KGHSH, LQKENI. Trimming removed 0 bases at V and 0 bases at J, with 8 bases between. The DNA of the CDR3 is TGTGCCAGCTCACCACCGGGCGTCTTGAACACTGAAGCTTTCTTT. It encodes CASSPPGVLNTEAFF.

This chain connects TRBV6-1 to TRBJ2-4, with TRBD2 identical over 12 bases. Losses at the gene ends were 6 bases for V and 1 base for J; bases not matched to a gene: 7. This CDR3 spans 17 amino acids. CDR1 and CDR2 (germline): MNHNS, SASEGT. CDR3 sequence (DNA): TGTGCCAGCAGCCCGCCTACTAGCGGGGGGGCCAAAAACATTCAGTACTTC. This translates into CASSPPTSGGAKNIQYF.